The 11 T cell receptor beta chains below were found in one sample sequenced in a study of radiation and T cells in renal cell carcinoma. Time point noted: blood 2 weeks post-SBRT. Treatment: 15 Gy SBRT to primary tumor, nephrectomy 4 weeks later. Repertoires were generated with immunoSEQ multiplex PCR, while TCRdb's copy carries only in-frame clones and drops some. Of tens of thousands of clones detected, less than 85% appear once; the ten largest clones hold roughly 30%. The specimen was blood, collected from a patient whose treatment included radiotherapy and nephrectomy. These TCRs come from a woman aged 70-85 years with renal cell carcinoma.

This chain links TRBV6-5 with TRBJ2-3; D gene ambiguous. V dropped 6 bases and J dropped 2 bases, with 9 bases sitting between them. CDR1 and CDR2 (germline): MNHEY, SVGAGI. The CDR3 is made up of 13 amino acids. CDR3 nucleotide sequence: TGTGCCAGCAGCCGCGACCCCACAGATACGCAGTATTTT. Residues: CASSRDPTDTQYF.

CDR3 sequence: CASSPDGTYGYTF. CDR3 in DNA: TGTGCCAGCAGCCCAGACGGGACCTATGGCTACACCTTC. V and J are TRBV7-9 and TRBJ1-2; maybe TRBD1 (5 bases). Trimming took 5 bases from V and 4 from J, leaving 11 bases between them. The CDR3 runs to 13 residues. Germline CDR1 SEHNR, CDR2 FQNEAQ (reference sequence).

This chain connects TRBV2 to TRBJ2-2, with 11 nucleotides matching TRBD2. The V and J ends lost 6 bases and 1 base, in that order; junction bases with no gene match: 4. This CDR3 has 16 amino acids. Germline loops: CDR1 SNHLY, CDR2 FYNNEI. The CDR3 DNA reads as TGTGCCAGCAGGAATAGCGGGAGGGGGAACACCGGGGAGCTGTTTTTT. Amino acid sequence: CASRNSGRGNTGELFF.

This sequence joins TRBV9 and TRBJ2-1; the match to TRBD1 covers 10 bases. The CDR3 is 15 residues long. Per the germline V gene, CDR1 is SGDLS and CDR2 is YYNGEE. The junction had 7 bases not matched to a gene; V was cut back by 4 bases and J by 6 bases. In nucleotides, the CDR3 is TGTGCCAGCAGCCTCAGACAGGGGGCTAGCAATGAGCAGTTCTTC. This codes for CASSLRQGASNEQFF.

The chain carries TRBV2 and TRBJ1-5; D unclear. This CDR3 is built from 15 residues. Trimming left V 4 bases short and J 3 bases short, with 13 bases between. From germline, CDR1 is SNHLY and CDR2 FYNNEI. CDR3 coding DNA: TGTGCCAGCAGTGTCACAGTTACTACCAATCAGCCCCAGCATTTT. Translating it yields CASSVTVTTNQPQHF.

This clone was counted only a few times. V gene TRBV21-1 combines with J gene TRBJ2-5. TRBV21-1 is deemed a pseudogene. The CDR3 is made up of 11 amino acids. Here the CDR3 reads CASTDGISQYF. DNA for the CDR3: TGTGCCAGCACCGATGGGATCTCCCAGTACTTC.

This clone was recorded many times. The chain links TRBV5-1 to TRBJ1-1; maybe TRBD1 (6 bases). V gave up 4 bases and J gave up 1 base, with 11 bases separating them. This CDR3 has 14 amino acids. Germline V gene sequence: CDR1 SGHRS, CDR2 YFSETQ. The CDR3 nucleotides read TGCGCCAGCAGCGCCGGACAGCAGAACACTGAAGCTTTCTTT. Its protein product is CASSAGQQNTEAFF.

This clone was counted between two and nine times. The V gene is TRBV5-5, the J gene TRBJ1-2, with D possibly being TRBD1 (6 bases). Germline CDR1 and CDR2: SGHKS and YYEKEE (reference sequence). The V end lost 2 bases, the J end lost 6 bases, and 11 bases lay between the germline ends. The CDR3 has 13 residues. The CDR3 loop is CASSLGGYDGYTF. For the CDR3, the DNA is TGTGCCAGCAGCTTAGGGGGTTATGATGGCTACACCTTC.

The chain links TRBV5-8 to TRBJ1-5; no definite D call. The germline gives CDR1 SGHTS, CDR2 YDEGEE. CDR3 size: 16 residues. Between the trimmed V and J ends, which lost 0 bases and 2 bases, there was a span of 12 bases. CDR3 sequence reads: CASSLVDNFGNQPQHF. CDR3 nucleotides: TGTGCCAGCAGCTTGGTCGACAATTTCGGCAATCAGCCCCAGCATTTT.

V usage is TRBV19 and J usage is TRBJ1-5; D remains unclear. The CDR3 spans 12 residues. Per the germline V gene, CDR1 is LNHDA and CDR2 is SQIVND (reference sequence). The V gene lost 5 bases and the J gene lost 4 bases, with 6 bases spanning the gap. CDR3 protein: CASSLRNQPQHF. The CDR3 DNA reads as TGTGCCAGTAGTTTACGAAATCAGCCCCAGCATTTT.

The chain joins TRBV27 to TRBJ1-1, with TRBD1 as a possible D gene (5 bases). CDR1 is MNHEY, CDR2 SMNVEV, per germline (reference sequence). The CDR3 runs 14 residues. Trimming stripped 7 bases from V and 0 bases from J, with 12 bases between. The CDR3 loop is CASTSGFMNTEAFF. Here the CDR3 DNA reads TGTGCCAGCACCTCAGGGTTCATGAACACTGAAGCTTTCTTT.